This TCR beta chain was obtained from a study of T-cell memory formation after mild COVID-19. As concerns this clonotype: Its specificity is unknown.

TCRdb reprocessed the 5' RACE reads via MiXCR and lists one record per CDR3 protein. The table lists 530,000 or so distinct CDR3 sequences, 17% of them singletons, with roughly 7.8% in the top ten. The CDR3 sequence is 17 residues long. Germline loops: CDR1 LGHNA, CDR2 YNFKEQ. The germline V and J ends were trimmed by 4 bases and 3 bases, with 20 bases remaining between them. General observations from the study: Contracting clones, day 15 to 85, had balanced CD4/CD8, and later expanders favored CD4+. Nothing showed for sure that second-wave clones peaking on day 37 were SARS-CoV-2 specific.

Specimen: PBMCs or a T cell subset sorted from them (not recorded which). The chain uses TRBV4-2 and TRBJ2-3; tentatively, D is TRBD2 (7 bases). The source of this sequence is an adult woman who had mild COVID-19 (a few samples of this study predate the infection). Cell type and time point are not known. This CDR3 is CASSRGGGGVRTDTQYF. CDR3 in DNA: TGTGCCAGCAGCCGGGGGGGGGGCGGAGTCAGGACAGATACGCAGTATTTT.